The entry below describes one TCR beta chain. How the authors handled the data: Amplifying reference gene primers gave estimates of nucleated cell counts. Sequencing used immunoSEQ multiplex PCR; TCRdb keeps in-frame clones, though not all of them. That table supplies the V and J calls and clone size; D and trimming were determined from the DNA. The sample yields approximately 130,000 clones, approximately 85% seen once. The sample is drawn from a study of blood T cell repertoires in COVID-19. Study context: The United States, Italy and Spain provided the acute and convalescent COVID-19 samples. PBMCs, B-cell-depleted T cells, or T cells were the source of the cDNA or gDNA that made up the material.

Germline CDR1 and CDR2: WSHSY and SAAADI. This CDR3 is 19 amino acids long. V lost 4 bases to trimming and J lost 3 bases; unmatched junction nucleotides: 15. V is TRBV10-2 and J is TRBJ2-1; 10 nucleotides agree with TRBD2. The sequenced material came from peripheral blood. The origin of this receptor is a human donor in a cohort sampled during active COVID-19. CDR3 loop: CASSGSASGGAGLYNEQFF. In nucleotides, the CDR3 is TGCGCCAGCAGTGGGAGCGCGAGCGGGGGGGCCGGGCTCTACAATGAGCAGTTCTTC.